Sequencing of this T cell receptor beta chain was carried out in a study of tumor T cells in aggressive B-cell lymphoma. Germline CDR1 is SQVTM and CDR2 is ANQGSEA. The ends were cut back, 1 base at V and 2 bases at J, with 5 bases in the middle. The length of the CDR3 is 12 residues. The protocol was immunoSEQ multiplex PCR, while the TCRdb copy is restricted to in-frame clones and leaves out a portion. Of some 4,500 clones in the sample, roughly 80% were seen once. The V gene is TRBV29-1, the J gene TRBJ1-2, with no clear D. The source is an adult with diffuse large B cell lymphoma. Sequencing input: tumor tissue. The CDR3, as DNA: TGCAGCGTTGAAGCGGGGAACTATGGCTACACCTTC. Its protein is CSVEAGNYGYTF. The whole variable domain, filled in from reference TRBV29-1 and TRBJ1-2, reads SAVISQKPSRDICQRGTSLTIQCQVDSQVTMMFWYRQQPGQSLTLIATANQGSEATYESGFVIDKFPISRPNLTFSTLTVSNMSPEDSSIYLCSVEAGNYGYTFGSGTRLTVV.